Listed below are T cell receptor beta chains from one sample, sequenced in a study of blood T cell repertoires in COVID-19. The repertoire was sequenced with immunoSEQ multiplex PCR; TCRdb's copy has only in-frame clones and lacks some. The table includes about 50,000 clones, 75% to 90% detected once. The sequenced material came from peripheral blood. Source of these receptors: a man aged 55 to 70 with acute or convalescent COVID-19. Both conserved end residues are part of each CDR3. Each record gives: CDR3 length, J gene, V gene, CDR3 protein.

CDR3 length: 16
J gene: TRBJ1-4
V gene: TRBV7-9
CDR3 protein: CASSQGTGKTNEKLFF

CDR3 length: 16
J gene: TRBJ2-7
V gene: TRBV19
CDR3 protein: CASSRQGSADTYEQYF

CDR3 length: 16
J gene: TRBJ2-2
V gene: TRBV18
CDR3 protein: CASSQEREGLTGELFF

CDR3 length: 14
J gene: TRBJ1-2
V gene: TRBV7-2
CDR3 protein: CASSSPTGGYGYTF

CDR3 length: 14
J gene: TRBJ2-2
V gene: TRBV29-1
CDR3 protein: CSVRTSGRAGELFF

CDR3 length: 16
J gene: TRBJ2-1
V gene: TRBV9
CDR3 protein: CASSVGHSPDYDEQFF

CDR3 length: 12
J gene: TRBJ1-2
V gene: TRBV28
CDR3 protein: CASRSLNYGYTF

CDR3 length: 14
J gene: TRBJ2-3
V gene: TRBV18
CDR3 protein: CASSPPRGTDTQYF

CDR3 length: 14
J gene: TRBJ2-7
V gene: TRBV18
CDR3 protein: CASSPGLLNLEQYF

CDR3 length: 18
J gene: TRBJ2-1
V gene: TRBV10-3
CDR3 protein: CAISDRGRVTSGYNEQFF